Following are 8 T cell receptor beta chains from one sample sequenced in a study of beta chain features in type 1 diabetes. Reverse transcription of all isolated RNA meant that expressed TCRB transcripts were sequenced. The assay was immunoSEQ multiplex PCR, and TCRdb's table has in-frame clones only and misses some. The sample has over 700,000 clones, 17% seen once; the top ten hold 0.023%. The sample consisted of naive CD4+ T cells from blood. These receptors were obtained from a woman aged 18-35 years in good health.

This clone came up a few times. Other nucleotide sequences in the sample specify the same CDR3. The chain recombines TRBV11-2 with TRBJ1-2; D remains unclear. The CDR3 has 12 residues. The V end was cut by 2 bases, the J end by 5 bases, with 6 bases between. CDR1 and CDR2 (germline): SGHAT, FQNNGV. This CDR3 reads CASSLSGYGYTF. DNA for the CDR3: TGTGCCAGCAGCTTATCGGGGTATGGCTACACCTTC.

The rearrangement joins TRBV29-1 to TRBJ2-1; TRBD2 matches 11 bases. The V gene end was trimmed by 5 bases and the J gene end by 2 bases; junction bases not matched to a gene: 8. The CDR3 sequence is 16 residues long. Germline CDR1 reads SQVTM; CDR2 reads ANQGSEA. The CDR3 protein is CSVQKLAGVPYNEQFF. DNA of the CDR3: TGCAGCGTTCAAAAACTAGCGGGAGTCCCCTACAATGAGCAGTTCTTC.

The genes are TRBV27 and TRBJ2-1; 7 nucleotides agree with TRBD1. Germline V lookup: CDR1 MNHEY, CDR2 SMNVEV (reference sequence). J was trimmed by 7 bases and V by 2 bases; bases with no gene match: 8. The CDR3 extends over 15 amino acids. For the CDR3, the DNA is TGTGCCAGCAGTTTAGGGGCAGGGGGTAGGAATGAGCAGTTCTTC. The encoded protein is CASSLGAGGRNEQFF.

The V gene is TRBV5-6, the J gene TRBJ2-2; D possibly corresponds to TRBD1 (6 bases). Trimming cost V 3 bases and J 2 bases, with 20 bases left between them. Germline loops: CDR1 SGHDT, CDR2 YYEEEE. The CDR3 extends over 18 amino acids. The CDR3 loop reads CASSSSMTTGVNTGELFF. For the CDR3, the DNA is TGTGCCAGCAGCTCCTCAATGACGACAGGCGTTAACACCGGGGAGCTGTTTTTT.

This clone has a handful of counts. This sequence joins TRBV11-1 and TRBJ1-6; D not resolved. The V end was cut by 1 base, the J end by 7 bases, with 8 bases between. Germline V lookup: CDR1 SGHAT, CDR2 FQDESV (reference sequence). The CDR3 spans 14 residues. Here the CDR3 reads CASSLVGSNSPLHF. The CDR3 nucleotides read TGTGCCAGCAGCTTAGTCGGCAGCAATTCACCCCTCCACTTT.

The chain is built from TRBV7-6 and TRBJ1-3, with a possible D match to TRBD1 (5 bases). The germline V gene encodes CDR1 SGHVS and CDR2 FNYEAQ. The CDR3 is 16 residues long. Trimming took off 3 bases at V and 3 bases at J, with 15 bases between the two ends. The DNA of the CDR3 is TGTGCCAGCAGCTTCTCCTTCGGGGGTCTTGGAAACACCATATATTTT. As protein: CASSFSFGGLGNTIYF.

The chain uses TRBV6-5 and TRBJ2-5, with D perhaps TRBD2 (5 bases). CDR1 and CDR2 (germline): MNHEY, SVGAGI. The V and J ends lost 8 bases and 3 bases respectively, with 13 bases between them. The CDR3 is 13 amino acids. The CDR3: CASAITRKETQYF. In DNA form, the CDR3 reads TGTGCCAGCGCGATCACTAGAAAAGAGACCCAGTACTTC.

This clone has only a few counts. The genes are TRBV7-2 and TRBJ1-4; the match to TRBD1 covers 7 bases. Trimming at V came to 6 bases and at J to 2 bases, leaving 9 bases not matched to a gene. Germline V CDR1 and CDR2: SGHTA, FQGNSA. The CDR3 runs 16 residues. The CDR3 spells CASSLVRGWTNEKLFF. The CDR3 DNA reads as TGTGCCAGCAGTCTGGTCAGGGGGTGGACTAATGAAAAACTGTTTTTT.